This T cell receptor beta chain comes out of a study of spatial heterogeneity in lung cancer. Across the whole study: Sequence detection consistently recorded a greater number of beta-chain than alpha-chain sequences.

This CDR3 comprises 14 residues. The germline V and J ends were trimmed by 10 bases and 2 bases, with 12 bases remaining between them. Per germline, CDR1 MNHNS and CDR2 SASEGT. Single TCR cDNA molecules each had their own unique molecular identifier. In TCRdb, the 5' RACE reads were re-called with MiXCR into one record per CDR3 protein. Of approximately 7,100 distinct CDR3 sequences in the sample, roughly 4.3% are singletons; the top ten hold 20% to 30%. Indicated time point: sample taken at primary tumor resection. In each case, whole RNA from tumor, nontumor lung or frozen PBMC was sequenced unsorted. This clonotype appeared many times. This beta chain was picked up by a library intended for alpha chains and is off target, so its count carries little meaning.

This TCR was recovered from a female donor with early-stage non-small cell lung cancer. Sample: normal lung tissue next to the tumor, taken at surgery. The J gene is TRBJ2-6, the V gene TRBV6-1, with D perhaps assigned TRBD1 or TRBD2 (5 bases each). The CDR3 loop reads CATRGDTGANVLTF. The CDR3 DNA is TGTGCCACTAGGGGAGATACTGGGGCCAACGTCCTGACTTTC.